The sequence of this TCR beta chain was determined in a study of early T cells in non-severe SARS-CoV-2 infection. Study summary: Sequencing of bulk RNA from unsorted whole blood was done, without chain pairing.

There are a few counts of this clonotype. Its antigen is undetermined. Study-level points and caveats: Sequences matched to VDJdb favored anti-spike CD8 responses, while private and CD4 specificities were missed.

Tagging with unique molecular identifiers was applied to individual cDNA molecules. TCRdb called the 5' RACE reads again in MiXCR, with one record for every CDR3 protein. The sample has approximately 69,000 distinct CDR3 sequences; about 12% are singletons. The V end was cut by 5 bases, the J end by 0 bases, with 10 bases between. Germline values: CDR1 SQVTM, CDR2 ANQGSEA. The CDR3 sequence is 13 residues long. V gene TRBV29-1 combines with J gene TRBJ1-1; D is ambiguous. This sequence was found in an adult who was a healthcare worker with PCR-confirmed SARS-CoV-2 infection or an uninfected control (not recorded which). Sequenced material: whole blood. The CDR3 DNA reads as TGCAGCGTTACCGGGCCAATGAACACTGAAGCTTTCTTT. This codes for CSVTGPMNTEAFF.